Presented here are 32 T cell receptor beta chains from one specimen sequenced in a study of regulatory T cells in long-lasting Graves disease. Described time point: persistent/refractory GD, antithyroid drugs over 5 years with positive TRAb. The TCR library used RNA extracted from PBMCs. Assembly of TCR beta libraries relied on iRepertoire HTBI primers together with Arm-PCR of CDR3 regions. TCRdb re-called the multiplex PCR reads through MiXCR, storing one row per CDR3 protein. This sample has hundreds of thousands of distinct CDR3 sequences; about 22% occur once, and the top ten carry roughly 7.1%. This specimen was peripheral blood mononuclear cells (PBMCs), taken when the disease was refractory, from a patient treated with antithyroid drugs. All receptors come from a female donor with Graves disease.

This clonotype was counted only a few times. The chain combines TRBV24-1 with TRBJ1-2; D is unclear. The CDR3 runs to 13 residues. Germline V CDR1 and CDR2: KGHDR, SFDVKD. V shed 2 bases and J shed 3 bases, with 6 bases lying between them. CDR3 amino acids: CATSDYSHYGYTF. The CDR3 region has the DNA TGTGCCACCAGTGATTACAGTCACTATGGCTACACCTTC.

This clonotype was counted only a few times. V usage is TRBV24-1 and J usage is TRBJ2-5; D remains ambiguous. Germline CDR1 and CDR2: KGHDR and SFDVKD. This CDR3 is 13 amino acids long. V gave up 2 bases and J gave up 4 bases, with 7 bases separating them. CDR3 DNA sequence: TGTGCCACCAGTGATTATAAGGCAGAGACCCAGTACTTC. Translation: CATSDYKAETQYF.

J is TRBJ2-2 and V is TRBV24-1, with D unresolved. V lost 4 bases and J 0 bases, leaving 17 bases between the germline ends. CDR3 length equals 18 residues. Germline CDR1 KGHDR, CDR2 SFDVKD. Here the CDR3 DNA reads TGTGCCACCAGTGAGGACGGAAAGAAATCTTCGAACACCGGGGAGCTGTTTTTT. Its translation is CATSEDGKKSSNTGELFF.

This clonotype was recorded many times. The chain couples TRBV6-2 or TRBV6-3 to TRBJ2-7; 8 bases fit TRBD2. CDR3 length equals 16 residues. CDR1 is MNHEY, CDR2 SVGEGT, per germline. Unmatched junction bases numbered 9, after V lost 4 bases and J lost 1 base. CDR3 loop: CASSSREGAFSYEQYF. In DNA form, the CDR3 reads TGTGCCAGCAGTTCTCGGGAGGGCGCGTTTTCCTACGAGCAGTACTTC.

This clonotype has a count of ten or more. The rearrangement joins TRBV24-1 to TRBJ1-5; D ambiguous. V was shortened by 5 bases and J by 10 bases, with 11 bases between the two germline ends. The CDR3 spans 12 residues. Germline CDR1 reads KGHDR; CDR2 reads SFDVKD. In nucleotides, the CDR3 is TGTGCCACCAGTGGCCCGATGCGACCCCAGCATTTT. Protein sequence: CATSGPMRPQHF.

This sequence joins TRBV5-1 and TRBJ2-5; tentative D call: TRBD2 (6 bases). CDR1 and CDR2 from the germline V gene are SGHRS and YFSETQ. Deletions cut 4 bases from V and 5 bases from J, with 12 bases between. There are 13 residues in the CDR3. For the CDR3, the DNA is TGCGCCAGCAGCACGGAGGGCGGGGAGACCCAGTACTTC. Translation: CASSTEGGETQYF.

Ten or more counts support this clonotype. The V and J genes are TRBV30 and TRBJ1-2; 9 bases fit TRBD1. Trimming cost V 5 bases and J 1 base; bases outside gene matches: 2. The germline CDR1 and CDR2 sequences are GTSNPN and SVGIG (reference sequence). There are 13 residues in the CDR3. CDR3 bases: TGTGCCTGGTCGACAGGGGGTAACTATGGCTACACCTTC. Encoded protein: CAWSTGGNYGYTF.

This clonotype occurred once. The CDR3 sequence: CASSLGGAGAFF. The CDR3 DNA reads TGTGCCAGCAGCTTAGGGGGGGCTGGCGCTTTCTTT. The chain carries TRBV7-2 and TRBJ1-1; tentative D call: TRBD1 (6 bases). The germline gives CDR1 SGHTA, CDR2 FQGNSA. Trimming pared 1 base from V and 11 bases from J, leaving 11 bases between. The CDR3 sequence is 12 residues long.

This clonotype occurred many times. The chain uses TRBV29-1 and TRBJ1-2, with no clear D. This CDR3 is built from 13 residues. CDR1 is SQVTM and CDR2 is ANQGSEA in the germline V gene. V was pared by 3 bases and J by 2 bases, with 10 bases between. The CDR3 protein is CSVDSDRNYGYTF. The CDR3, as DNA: TGCAGCGTTGACTCGGACCGAAACTATGGCTACACCTTC.

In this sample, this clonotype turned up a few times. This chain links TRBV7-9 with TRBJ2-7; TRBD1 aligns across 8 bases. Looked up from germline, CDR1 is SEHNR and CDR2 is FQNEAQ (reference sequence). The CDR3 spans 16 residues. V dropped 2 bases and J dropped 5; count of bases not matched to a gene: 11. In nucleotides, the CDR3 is TGTGCCAGCAGCTTAATGATTCCAGGGGGCTATAACGAGCAGTACTTC. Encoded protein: CASSLMIPGGYNEQYF.

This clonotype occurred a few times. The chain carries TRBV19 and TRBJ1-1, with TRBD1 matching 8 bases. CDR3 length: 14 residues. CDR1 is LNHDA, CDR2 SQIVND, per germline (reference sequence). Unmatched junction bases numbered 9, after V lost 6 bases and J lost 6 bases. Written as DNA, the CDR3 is TGTGCCAGTAGCCCCGGACAGGGATTCGCTGAAGCTTTCTTT. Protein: CASSPGQGFAEAFF.

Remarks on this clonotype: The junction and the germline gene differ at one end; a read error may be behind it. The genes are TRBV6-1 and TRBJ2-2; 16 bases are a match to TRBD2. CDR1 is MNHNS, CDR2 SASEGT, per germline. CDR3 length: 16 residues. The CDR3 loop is CASRAGLAGGTGELVF. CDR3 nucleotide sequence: TGTGCCAGCAGAGCGGGACTAGCGGGAGGGACCGGGGAGCTGGTTTTT.

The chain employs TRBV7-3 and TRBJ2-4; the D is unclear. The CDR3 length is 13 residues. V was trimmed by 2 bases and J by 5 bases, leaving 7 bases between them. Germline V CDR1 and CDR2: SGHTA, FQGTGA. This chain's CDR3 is CASSLEAENIQYF. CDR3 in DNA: TGTGCCAGCAGCTTAGAGGCAGAAAACATTCAGTACTTC.

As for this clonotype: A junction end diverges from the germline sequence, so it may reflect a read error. CDR3: CVSSYSHRGRWSGEQYF. The CDR3 DNA sequence: TGTGTCAGCAGTTACTCCCACAGGGGGCGATGGTCTGGAGAGCAGTACTTC. The rearrangement joins TRBV6-9 to TRBJ2-7, with 9 bases fitting TRBD1. The CDR3 sequence is 17 residues long. The germline V gene encodes CDR1 MNHGY and CDR2 SVAAGI.

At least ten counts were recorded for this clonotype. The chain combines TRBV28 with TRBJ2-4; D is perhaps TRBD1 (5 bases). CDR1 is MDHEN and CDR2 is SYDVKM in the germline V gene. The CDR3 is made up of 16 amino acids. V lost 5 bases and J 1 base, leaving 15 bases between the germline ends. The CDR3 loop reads CASSAWAGLAKNIQYF. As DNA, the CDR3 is TGTGCCAGCAGTGCATGGGCAGGGTTGGCCAAAAACATTCAGTACTTC.

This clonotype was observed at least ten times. CDR3: CASIGLAGAYEQYF. The CDR3 nucleotides read TGTGCCAGCATTGGACTAGCGGGAGCCTACGAGCAGTACTTC. The chain joins TRBV6-1 to TRBJ2-7, with 13 nucleotides matching TRBD2. This CDR3 spans 14 amino acids. Germline CDR1 is MNHNS and CDR2 is SASEGT. The V gene end was trimmed by 7 bases and the J gene end by 2 bases; junction bases not matched to a gene: 2.

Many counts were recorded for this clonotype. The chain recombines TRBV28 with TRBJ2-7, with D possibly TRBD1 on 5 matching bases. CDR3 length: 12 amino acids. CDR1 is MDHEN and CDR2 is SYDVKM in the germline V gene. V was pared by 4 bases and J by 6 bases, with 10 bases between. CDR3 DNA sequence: TGTGCCAGCAGTTCAGGGCCGGGCGAGCAGTACTTC. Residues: CASSSGPGEQYF. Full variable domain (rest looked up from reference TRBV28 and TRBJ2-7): DVKVTQSSRYLVKRTGEKVFLECVQDMDHENMFWYRQDPGLGLRLIYFSYDVKMKEKGDIPEGYSVSREKKERFSLILESASTNQTSMYLCASSSGPGEQYFGPGTRLTVT.

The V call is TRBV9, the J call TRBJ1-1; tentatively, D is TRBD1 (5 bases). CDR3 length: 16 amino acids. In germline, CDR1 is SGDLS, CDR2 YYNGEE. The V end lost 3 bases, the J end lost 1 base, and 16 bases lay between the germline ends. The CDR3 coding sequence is TGTGCCAGCAGCGCGGGGGAACAGATGACGAACACTGAAGCTTTCTTT. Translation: CASSAGEQMTNTEAFF.

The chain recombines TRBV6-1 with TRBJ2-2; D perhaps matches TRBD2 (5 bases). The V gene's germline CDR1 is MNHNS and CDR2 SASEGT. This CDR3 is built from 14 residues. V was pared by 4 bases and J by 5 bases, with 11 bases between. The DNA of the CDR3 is TGTGCCAGCAGTGGAGGGCTAGAAACCGGGGAGCTGTTTTTT. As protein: CASSGGLETGELFF.

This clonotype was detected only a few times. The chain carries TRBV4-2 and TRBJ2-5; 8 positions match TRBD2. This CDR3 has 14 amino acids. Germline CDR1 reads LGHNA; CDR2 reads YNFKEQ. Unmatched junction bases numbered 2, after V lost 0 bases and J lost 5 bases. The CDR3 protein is CASSQDRLAETQYF. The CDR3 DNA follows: TGTGCCAGCAGCCAAGATAGACTAGCGGAGACCCAGTACTTC.

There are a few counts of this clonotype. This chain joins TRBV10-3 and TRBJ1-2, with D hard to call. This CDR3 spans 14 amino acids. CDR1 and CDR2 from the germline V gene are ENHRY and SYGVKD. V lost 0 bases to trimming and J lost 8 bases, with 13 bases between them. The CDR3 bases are TGTGCCATCAGTGAGTCAGGAGGGATCTACGGCTACACCTTC. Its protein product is CAISESGGIYGYTF.

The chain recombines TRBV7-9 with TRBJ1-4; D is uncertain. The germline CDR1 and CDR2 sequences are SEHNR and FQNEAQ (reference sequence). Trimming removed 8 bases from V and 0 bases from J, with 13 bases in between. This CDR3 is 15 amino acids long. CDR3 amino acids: CASVSNSATNEKLFF. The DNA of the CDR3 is TGTGCCAGCGTCTCGAACAGTGCAACTAATGAAAAACTGTTTTTT.

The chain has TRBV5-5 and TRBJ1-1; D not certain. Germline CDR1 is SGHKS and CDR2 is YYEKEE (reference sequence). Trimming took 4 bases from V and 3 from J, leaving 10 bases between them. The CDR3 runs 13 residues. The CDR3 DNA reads TGTGCCAGCAGCCCCCACGTTGACACTGAAGCTTTCTTT. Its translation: CASSPHVDTEAFF.

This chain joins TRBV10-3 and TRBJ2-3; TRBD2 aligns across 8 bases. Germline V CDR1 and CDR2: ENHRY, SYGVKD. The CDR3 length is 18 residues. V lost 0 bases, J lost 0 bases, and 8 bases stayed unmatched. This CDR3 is CAISESWVAGTSTDTQYF. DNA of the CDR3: TGTGCCATCAGTGAGTCGTGGGTAGCGGGGACAAGCACAGATACGCAGTATTTT.

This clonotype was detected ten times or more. The CDR3 region is CSARDRDNSPLHF. The CDR3 DNA is TGCAGTGCTAGGGACAGGGATAATTCACCCCTCCACTTT. The chain joins TRBV20-1 to TRBJ1-6; the match to TRBD1 covers 8 bases. The germline V gene encodes CDR1 DFQATT and CDR2 SNEGSKA (reference sequence). The V gene end was trimmed by 3 bases and the J gene end by 5 bases; junction bases not matched to a gene: 0. This CDR3 is 13 amino acids long.

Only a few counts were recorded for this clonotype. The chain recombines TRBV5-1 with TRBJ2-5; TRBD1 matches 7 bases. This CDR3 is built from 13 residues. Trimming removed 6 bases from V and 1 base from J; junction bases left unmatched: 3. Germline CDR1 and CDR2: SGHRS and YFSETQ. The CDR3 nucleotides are TGCGCCAGCAAAGGGGGCCCCCAAGAGACCCAGTACTTC. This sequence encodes CASKGGPQETQYF. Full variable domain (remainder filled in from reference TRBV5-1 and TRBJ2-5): KAGVTQTPRYLIKTRGQQVTLSCSPISGHRSVSWYQQTPGQGLQFLFEYFSETQRNKGNFPGRFSGRQFSNSRSEMNVSTLELGDSALYLCASKGGPQETQYFGPGTRLLVL.

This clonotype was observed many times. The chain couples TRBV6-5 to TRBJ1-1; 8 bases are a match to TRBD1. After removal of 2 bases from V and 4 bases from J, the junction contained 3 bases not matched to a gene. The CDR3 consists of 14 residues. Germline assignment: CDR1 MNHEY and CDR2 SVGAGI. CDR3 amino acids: CASSYQGALTEAFF. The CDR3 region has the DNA TGTGCCAGCAGTTACCAGGGGGCGCTCACTGAAGCTTTCTTT.

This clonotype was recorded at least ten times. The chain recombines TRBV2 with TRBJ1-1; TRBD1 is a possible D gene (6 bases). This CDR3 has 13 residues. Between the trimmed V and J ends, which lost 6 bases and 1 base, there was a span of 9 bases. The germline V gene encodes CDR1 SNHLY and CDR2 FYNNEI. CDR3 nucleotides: TGTGCCAGCAGGGGACATCCGAACACTGAAGCTTTCTTT. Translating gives CASRGHPNTEAFF.

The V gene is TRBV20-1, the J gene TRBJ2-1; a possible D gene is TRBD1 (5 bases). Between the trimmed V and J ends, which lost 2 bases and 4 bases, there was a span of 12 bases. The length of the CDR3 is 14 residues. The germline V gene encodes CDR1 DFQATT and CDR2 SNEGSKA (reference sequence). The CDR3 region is CSARTLGPYNEQFF. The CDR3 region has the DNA TGCAGTGCTAGAACGTTGGGGCCATACAATGAGCAGTTCTTC.

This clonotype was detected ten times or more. The CDR3 here is CASSLAGANTEAFF. CDR3 DNA: TGTGCCAGCAGCTTAGCAGGGGCGAACACTGAAGCTTTCTTT. This rearrangement joins TRBV7-9 to TRBJ1-1; a possible D gene is TRBD1 (5 bases). Trimming took 0 bases from V and 1 from J, leaving 6 bases between them. The CDR3 loop spans 14 amino acids. Germline values: CDR1 SEHNR, CDR2 FQNEAQ (reference sequence).

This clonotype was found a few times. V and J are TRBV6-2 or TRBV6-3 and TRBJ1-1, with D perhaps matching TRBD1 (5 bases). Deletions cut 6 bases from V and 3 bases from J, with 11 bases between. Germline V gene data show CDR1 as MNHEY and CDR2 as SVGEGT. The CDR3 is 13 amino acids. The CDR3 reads CASSLDSHTEAFF. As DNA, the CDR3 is TGTGCCAGCAGCCTCGACAGTCACACTGAAGCTTTCTTT.

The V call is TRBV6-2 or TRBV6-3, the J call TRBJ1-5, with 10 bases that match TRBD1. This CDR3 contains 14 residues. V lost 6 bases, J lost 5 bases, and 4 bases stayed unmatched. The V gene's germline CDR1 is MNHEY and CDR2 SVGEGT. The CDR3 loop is CASSRDRGHQPQHF. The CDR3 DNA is TGTGCCAGCAGCAGGGACAGGGGACATCAGCCCCAGCATTTT.